The T cell receptor (beta chain) under discussion was sequenced for a study of blood T cell repertoires in COVID-19. Germline V gene sequence: CDR1 SNHLY, CDR2 FYNNEI. V lost 5 bases, J lost 6 bases, and 22 bases lay in between. CDR3 length equals 16 residues. Libraries were prepared by immunoSEQ multiplex PCR; TCRdb keeps only in-frame clonotypes and omits some of them. The sample holds fewer than 90,000 clones, approximately 91% seen once. The J gene is TRBJ1-2, the V gene TRBV2, with D unresolved. Material: peripheral blood. This receptor was taken from a man in his 70s with acute or convalescent COVID-19. The CDR3 bases are TGTGCCAGCAGTTCCCGTAGGGAGGGAAGTTCGAATGGCTACACCTTC. Translating gives CASSSRREGSSNGYTF.